This paragraph covers one T cell receptor beta chain sequence. Its antigen is currently unknown. Assay used: immunoSEQ multiplex PCR; TCRdb lists only in-frame clones, some missing. The data show 35,000 to 40,000 clones, around 74% seen once. These data are taken from a study of vaccination effects on CD4 cells after COVID-19. Study summary: Expansion of antigen-specific CD4+ T cells with viral peptide pools was carried out by the ViraFEST assay before sequencing.

Study-wide points: By a late point after vaccination, infection- and vaccine-induced clones had shrunk markedly through clonal contraction.

Following culture for about 11 days, CD4+ T cells were isolated. This clonotype was obtained from a human donor who received a COVID-19 vaccine. The material was CD4+ T cells from PBMCs cultured without peptide, obtained before COVID-19 vaccination.

In nucleotides, the CDR3 is TGCGCCAGCAGCTTAGGATCCTCGAACACCGGGGAGCTGTTTTTT. It specifies CASSLGSSNTGELFF. J is TRBJ2-2 and V is TRBV5-1; D remains unclear. The V end was cut by 2 bases, the J end by 0 bases, with 8 bases between. Germline values: CDR1 SGHRS, CDR2 YFSETQ. CDR3 length: 15 residues.